Listed here are 12 T cell receptor beta chains from one sample, sequenced in a study of tumor and adjacent non-tumor tissue in lung cancer. This sample's RNA came from whole unsorted tissue. The library came from three nested PCR rounds adapted from ARM-PCR protocols. TCRdb re-derived calls from the multiplex PCR reads in MiXCR, one entry per CDR3 protein. The table has some 99,000 distinct CDR3 sequences, more than 70% seen once; the top ten hold more than 35%. Material for sequencing was lung tumor tissue. Receptor source: a woman aged 55-70 years with non-small cell lung cancer.

The chain is built from TRBV12-3 or TRBV12-4 and TRBJ1-2; no clear D. This CDR3 contains 13 residues. V lost 7 bases to trimming and J lost 8 bases, with 17 bases between them. DNA for the CDR3: TGTGCCAGCACTGATAGGGTCGGTCTAGGCTACACCTTC. Protein: CASTDRVGLGYTF.

A word on this clonotype: A much larger clone is a single base away; this may be a read error. The chain recombines TRBV6-1 with TRBJ1-5; no clear D. Germline loops: CDR1 MNHNS, CDR2 SASEGT. The CDR3 consists of 17 residues. Written as DNA, the CDR3 is TGTGCCAGAAGTGAAGCCCATGGGAACAGCTTCAATCAGCCCCAGCATTTT. It codes for CARSEAHGNSFNQPQHF.

This clonotype has a count of ten or more. The chain employs TRBV4-1 and TRBJ1-1; D may be TRBD1 (5 bases). CDR3 size: 16 residues. Germline lookup yields CDR1 MGHRA and CDR2 YSYEKL. Trimming stripped 1 base from V and 3 bases from J, with 15 bases between. The CDR3 nucleotides read TGCGCCAGCAGCCAAGGGGGGACCGGGAAGTACACTGAAGCTTTCTTT. Protein product: CASSQGGTGKYTEAFF.

This clonotype was observed a handful of times. V is TRBV20-1 and J is TRBJ1-1, with 7 positions matching TRBD1. Germline V gene sequence: CDR1 DFQATT, CDR2 SNEGSKA (reference sequence). Losses at the gene ends were 8 bases for V and 1 base for J; bases not matched to a gene: 7. This CDR3 contains 13 residues. As DNA, the CDR3 is TGCAGTACCGCGGACAGGAAGAACACTGAAGCTTTCTTT. It translates to CSTADRKNTEAFF.

In regard to this clonotype: A read error may produce the germline difference seen at one junction end. This chain uses TRBV5-4 with TRBJ2-1; 8 bases are shared with TRBD1. Germline CDR1 reads SGHNT; CDR2 reads YYREEE (reference sequence). The CDR3 totals 17 residues. DNA for the CDR3: TGTGCCAGCAGCTTGGACGGCGGACAGGGAATTGACAATGTGCAGTTCTTC. The encoded protein is CASSLDGGQGIDNVQFF.

This clonotype was picked up a small number of times. This sequence may be a read error, since a much larger clone differs from it by one base. V and J are TRBV4-3 and TRBJ2-1; TRBD2 is a possible D gene (6 bases). The CDR3 is made up of 15 amino acids. The germline V gene has CDR1 LGHNA and CDR2 YSLEER. Trimming took off 5 bases at V and 7 bases at J, with 18 bases between the two ends. The CDR3 nucleotides are TGCGCCAGCAGCTACATCGGCGGGACGCAGAATGAGCAGTTCTTC. Protein: CASSYIGGTQNEQFF.

This clonotype was found a few times. This may be a read error, as it is one base from a much larger clone. This chain joins TRBV4-3 and TRBJ2-1; TRBD2 matches 12 bases. Germline CDR1 LGHNA, CDR2 YSLEER. CDR3 length equals 16 residues. The CDR3 bases are TGCGCCAACAGCCAAGATTACTCTAGCGGGAGGGGTGAGCAGTTCTTC. Amino acid sequence: CANSQDYSSGRGEQFF.

Concerning this clonotype: The germline gene is not matched at one end of the junction; a read error may be the cause. This chain joins TRBV11-3 and TRBJ2-2; no clear D. CDR3 length: 17 residues. CDR1 and CDR2 from the germline V gene are SGHNT and YENEEA. CDR3 sequence (DNA): TGTGCCAGCAGCTTTCCCCTCAGGTGTTCGAACACCGGGCAGCTGTTTTTT. It codes for CASSFPLRCSNTGQLFF.

The table lists this clonotype with a few counts. The junction differs from germline at one of its ends, possibly a read error. The chain has TRBV6-1 and TRBJ1-2, with D possibly matching TRBD1 (6 bases). This CDR3 contains 16 residues. The germline CDR1 and CDR2 sequences are MNHNS and SASEGT. This CDR3 reads CASSETWAGASYGYTF. The CDR3 DNA follows: TGCGCCAGCAGTGAAACCTGGGCAGGGGCCAGCTATGGCTACACCTTC.

Regarding this clonotype: One end of the junction varies from germline; a read error may be responsible. The rearrangement joins TRBV11-3 to TRBJ1-1; 9 bases match TRBD1. The CDR3 is 14 amino acids. Germline loops: CDR1 SGHNT, CDR2 YENEEA. The CDR3 coding sequence is TGTGTCAGCAGCTGGGGGACAGGGATCACTGAAGCTTTCTTT. Residues: CVSSWGTGITEAFF.

This clonotype has a single count. The rearrangement uses TRBV11-1 and TRBJ2-2; 12 bases align to TRBD2. The CDR3 has 17 amino acids. Germline V gives CDR1 SGHAT, CDR2 FQDESV (reference sequence). The V and J ends lost 7 bases and 4 bases, in that order; junction bases with no gene match: 10. The CDR3 sequence is CASNQRLAGESTGELFF. Written as DNA, the CDR3 is TGTGCCAGCAACCAGCGACTAGCGGGAGAGTCCACCGGGGAGCTGTTTTTT.

About this clonotype itself: Possible read error: a much larger clone is one base away. V gene TRBV12-3 or TRBV12-4 combines with J gene TRBJ2-7; tentatively, D is TRBD2 (5 bases). Trimming took 7 bases from V and 3 from J, leaving 7 bases between them. This CDR3 is 11 amino acids long. In nucleotides, the CDR3 is TGTGCCAGCAATACTAGCTACGAGCAGTACTTC. Translation gives CASNTSYEQYF.